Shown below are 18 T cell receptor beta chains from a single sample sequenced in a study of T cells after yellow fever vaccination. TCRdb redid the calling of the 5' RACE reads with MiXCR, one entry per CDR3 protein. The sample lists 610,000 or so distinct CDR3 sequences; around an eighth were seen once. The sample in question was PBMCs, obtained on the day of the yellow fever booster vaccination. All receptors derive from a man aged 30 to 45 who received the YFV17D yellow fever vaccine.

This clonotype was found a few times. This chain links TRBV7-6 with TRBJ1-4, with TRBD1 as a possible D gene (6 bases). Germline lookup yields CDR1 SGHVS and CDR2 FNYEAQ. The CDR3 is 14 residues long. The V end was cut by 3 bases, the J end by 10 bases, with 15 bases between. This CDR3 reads CASSFGTSLGKLFF. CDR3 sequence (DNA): TGTGCCAGCAGCTTCGGGACATCTTTGGGAAAACTGTTTTTT.

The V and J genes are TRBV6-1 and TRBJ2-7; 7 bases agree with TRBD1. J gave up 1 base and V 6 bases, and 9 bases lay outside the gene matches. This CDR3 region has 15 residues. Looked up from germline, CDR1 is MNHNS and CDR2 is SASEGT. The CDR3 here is CASSITGTASYEQYF. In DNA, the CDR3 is TGTGCCAGCAGCATCACCGGGACAGCATCCTACGAGCAGTACTTC.

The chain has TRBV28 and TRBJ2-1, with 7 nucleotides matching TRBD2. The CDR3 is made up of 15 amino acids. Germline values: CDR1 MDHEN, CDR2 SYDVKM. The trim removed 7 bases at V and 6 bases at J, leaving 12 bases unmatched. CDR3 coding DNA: TGTGCCAGCACCGCTGCTCCCGGGGGGATCAATGAGCAGTTCTTC. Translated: CASTAAPGGINEQFF.

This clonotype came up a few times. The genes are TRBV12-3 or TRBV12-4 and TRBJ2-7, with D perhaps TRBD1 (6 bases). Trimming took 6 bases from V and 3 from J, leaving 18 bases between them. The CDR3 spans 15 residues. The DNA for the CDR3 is TGTGCCAGCAGAAGAACAGGGAATGGAGTCTACGAGCAGTACTTC. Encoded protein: CASRRTGNGVYEQYF.

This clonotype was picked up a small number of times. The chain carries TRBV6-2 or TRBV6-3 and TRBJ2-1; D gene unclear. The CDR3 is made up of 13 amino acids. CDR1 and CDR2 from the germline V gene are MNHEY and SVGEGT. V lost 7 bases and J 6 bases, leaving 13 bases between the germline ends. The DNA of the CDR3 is TGTGCCAGCACGAAAAGTACTCCCAATGAGCAGTTCTTC. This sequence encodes CASTKSTPNEQFF.

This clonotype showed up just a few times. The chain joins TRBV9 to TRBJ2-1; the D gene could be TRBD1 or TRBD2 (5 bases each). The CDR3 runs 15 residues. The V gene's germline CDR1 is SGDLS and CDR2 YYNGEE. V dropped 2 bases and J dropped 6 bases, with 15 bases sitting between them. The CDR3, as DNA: TGTGCCAGCAGCGTCTCCAGAAGTGGGGGCAATGAGCAGTTCTTC. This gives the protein CASSVSRSGGNEQFF.

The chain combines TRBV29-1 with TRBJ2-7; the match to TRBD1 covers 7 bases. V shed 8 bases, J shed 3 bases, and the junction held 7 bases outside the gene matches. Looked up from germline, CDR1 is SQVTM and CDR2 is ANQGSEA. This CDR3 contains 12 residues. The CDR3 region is CSTSGQDYEQYF. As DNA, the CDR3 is TGCAGCACTTCTGGACAGGACTACGAGCAGTACTTC.

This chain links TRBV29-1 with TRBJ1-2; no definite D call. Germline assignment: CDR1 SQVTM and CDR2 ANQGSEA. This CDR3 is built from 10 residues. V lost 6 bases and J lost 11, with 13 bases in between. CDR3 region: CSVSDSEYTF. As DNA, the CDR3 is TGCAGCGTATCGGACTCGGAGTACACCTTC. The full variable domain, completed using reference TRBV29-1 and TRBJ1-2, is SAVISQKPSRDICQRGTSLTIQCQVDSQVTMMFWYRQQPGQSLTLIATANQGSEATYESGFVIDKFPISRPNLTFSTLTVSNMSPEDSSIYLCSVSDSEYTFGSGTRLTVV.

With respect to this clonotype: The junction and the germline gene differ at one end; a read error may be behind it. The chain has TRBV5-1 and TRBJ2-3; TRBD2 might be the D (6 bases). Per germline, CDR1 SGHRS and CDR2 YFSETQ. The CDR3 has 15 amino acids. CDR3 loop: CASRLGGGRTDTQYF. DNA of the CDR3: TGCGCCAGCAGGTTGGGGGGAGGCCGCACAGATACGCAGTATTTT.

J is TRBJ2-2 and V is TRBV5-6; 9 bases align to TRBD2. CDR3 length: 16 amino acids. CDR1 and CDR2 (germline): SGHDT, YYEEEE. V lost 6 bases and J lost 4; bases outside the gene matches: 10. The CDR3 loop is CASTRSIAGATGELFF. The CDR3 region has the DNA TGTGCCAGCACCCGGTCGATAGCGGGAGCCACCGGGGAGCTGTTTTTT.

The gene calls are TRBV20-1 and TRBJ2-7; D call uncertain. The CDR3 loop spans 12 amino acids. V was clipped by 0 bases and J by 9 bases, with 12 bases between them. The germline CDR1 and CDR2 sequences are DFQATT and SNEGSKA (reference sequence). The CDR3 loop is CSARDPGRTQYF. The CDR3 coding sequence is TGCAGTGCTAGAGATCCAGGTAGGACGCAGTACTTC.

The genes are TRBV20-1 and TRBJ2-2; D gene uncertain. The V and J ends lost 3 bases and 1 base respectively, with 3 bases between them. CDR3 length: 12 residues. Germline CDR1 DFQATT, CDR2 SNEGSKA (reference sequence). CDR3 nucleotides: TGCAGTGCTAGGAGGAACACCGGGGAGCTGTTTTTT. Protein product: CSARRNTGELFF.

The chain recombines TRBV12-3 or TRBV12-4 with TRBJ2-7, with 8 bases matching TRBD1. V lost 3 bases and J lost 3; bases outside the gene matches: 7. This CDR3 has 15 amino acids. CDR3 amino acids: CASSFPGQGVYEQYF. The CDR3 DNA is TGTGCCAGCAGTTTTCCCGGACAGGGTGTCTACGAGCAGTACTTC.

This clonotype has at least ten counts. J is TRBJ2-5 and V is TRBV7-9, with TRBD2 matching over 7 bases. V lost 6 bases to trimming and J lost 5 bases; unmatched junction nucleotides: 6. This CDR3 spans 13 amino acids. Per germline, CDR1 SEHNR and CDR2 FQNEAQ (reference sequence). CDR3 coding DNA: TGTGCCAGCAGTCCTGGGACTACTGAGACCCAGTACTTC. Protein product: CASSPGTTETQYF.

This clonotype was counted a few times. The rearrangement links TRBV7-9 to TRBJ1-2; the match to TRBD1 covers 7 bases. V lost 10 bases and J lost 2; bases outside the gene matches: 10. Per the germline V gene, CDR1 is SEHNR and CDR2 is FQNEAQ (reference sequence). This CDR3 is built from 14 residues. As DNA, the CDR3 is TGTGCCATTGTAGCTGGACAGGACAACTATGGCTACACCTTC. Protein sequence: CAIVAGQDNYGYTF.

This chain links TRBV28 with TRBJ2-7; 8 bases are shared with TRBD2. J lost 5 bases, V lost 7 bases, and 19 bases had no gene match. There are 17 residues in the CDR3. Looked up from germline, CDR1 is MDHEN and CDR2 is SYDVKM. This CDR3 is CASTDGQGGREVHEQYF. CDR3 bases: TGTGCCAGCACTGACGGGCAGGGAGGGCGGGAGGTCCACGAGCAGTACTTC.

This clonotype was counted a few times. CDR3 sequence (DNA): TGTGCCATCAGTGACGCCCCGGGCAGGGAAAGCGAAAAACTGTTTTTT. Protein: CAISDAPGRESEKLFF. This rearrangement joins TRBV10-3 to TRBJ1-4; D is perhaps TRBD1 (5 bases). The germline CDR1 and CDR2 sequences are ENHRY and SYGVKD. The CDR3 runs 16 residues. The V gene lost 3 bases and the J gene lost 8 bases, with 19 bases spanning the gap.

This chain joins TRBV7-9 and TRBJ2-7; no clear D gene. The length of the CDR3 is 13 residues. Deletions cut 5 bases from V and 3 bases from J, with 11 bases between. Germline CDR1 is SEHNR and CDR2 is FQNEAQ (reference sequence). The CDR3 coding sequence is TGTGCCAGCAGCGCACCAGAGAACTACGAGCAGTACTTC. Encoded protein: CASSAPENYEQYF.